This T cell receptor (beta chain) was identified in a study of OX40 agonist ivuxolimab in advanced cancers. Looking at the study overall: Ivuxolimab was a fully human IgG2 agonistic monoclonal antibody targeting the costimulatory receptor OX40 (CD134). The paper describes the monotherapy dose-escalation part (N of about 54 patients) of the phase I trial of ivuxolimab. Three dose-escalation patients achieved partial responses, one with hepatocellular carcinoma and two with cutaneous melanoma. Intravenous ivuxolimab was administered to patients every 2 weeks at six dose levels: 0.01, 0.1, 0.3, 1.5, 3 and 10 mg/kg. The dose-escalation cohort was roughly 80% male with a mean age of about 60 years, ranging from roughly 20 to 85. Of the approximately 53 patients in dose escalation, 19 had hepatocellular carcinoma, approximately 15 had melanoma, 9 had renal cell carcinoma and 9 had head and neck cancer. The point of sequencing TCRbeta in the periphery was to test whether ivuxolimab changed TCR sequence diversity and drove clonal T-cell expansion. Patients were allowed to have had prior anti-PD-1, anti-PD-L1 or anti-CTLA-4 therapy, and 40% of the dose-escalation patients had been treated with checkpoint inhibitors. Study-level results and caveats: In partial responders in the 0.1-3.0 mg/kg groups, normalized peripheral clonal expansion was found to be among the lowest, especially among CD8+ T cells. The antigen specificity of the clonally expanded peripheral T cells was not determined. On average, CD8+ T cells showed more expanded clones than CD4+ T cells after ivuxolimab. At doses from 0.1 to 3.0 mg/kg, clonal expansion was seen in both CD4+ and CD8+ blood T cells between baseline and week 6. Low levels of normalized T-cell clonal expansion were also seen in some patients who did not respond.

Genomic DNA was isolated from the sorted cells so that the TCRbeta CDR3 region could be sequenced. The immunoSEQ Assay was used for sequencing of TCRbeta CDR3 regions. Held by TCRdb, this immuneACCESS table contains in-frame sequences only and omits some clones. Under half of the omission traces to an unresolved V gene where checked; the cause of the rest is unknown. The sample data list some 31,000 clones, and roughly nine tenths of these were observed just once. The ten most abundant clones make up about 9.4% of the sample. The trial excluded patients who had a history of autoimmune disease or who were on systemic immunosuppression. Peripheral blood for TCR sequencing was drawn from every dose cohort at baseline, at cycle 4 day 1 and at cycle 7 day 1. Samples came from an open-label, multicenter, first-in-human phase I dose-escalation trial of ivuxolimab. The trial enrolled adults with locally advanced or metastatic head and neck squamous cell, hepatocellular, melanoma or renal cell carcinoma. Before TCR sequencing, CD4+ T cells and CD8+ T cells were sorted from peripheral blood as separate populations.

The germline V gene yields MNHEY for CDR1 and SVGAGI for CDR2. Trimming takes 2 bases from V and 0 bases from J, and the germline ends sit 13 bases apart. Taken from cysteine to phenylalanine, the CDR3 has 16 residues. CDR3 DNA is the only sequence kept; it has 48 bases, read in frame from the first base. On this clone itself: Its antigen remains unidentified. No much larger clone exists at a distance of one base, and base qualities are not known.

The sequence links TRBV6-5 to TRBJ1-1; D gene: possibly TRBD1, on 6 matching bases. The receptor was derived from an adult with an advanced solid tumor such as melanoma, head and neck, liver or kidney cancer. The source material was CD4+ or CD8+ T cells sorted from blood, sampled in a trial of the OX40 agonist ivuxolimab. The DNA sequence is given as TGTGCCAGCAGTTACCAGGACAGACTGATGAACACTGAAGCTTTCTTT. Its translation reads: CASSYQDRLMNTEAFF.